This TCR beta chain was recorded in a study of blood T cell repertoires in COVID-19. Overall study context: The United States, Italy and Spain supplied acute and convalescent COVID-19 samples. T cells, B-cell-depleted T cells, or PBMCs supplied cDNA or gDNA.

CDR1 is MNHEY and CDR2 is SVGAGI in the germline V gene. The CDR3 has 11 amino acids. Trimming removed 5 bases from V and 9 bases from J, with 11 bases in between. As handled by the study authors: Using reference gene primer amplification, nucleated cell counts were estimated. Libraries were prepared by immunoSEQ multiplex PCR; TCRdb keeps only in-frame clonotypes and omits some of them. That table is the source of V, J and clone size, and D and trimming were worked out from the DNA. The sample includes roughly 68,000 clones, approximately 90% seen only once; the top ten take roughly 6.8%. The sample was peripheral blood. This clonotype originated in an elderly woman with active COVID-19. The chain has TRBV6-5 and TRBJ2-7, with D possibly being TRBD2 (5 bases). The CDR3 protein is CASSLGVMQYF. DNA for the CDR3: TGTGCCAGCAGTCTCGGGGTCATGCAGTACTTC.